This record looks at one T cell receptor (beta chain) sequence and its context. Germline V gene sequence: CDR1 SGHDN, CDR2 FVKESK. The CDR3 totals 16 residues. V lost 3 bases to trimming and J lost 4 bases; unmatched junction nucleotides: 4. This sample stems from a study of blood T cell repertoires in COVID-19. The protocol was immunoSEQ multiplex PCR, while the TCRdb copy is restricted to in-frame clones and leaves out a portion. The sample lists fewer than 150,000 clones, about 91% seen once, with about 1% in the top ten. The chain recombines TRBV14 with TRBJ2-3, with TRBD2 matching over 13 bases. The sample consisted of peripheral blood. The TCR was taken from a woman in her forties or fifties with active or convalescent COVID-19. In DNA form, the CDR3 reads TGTGCCAGCAGCCACCTCACTAGCGGGAGGGCAGATACGCAGTATTTT. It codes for CASSHLTSGRADTQYF.